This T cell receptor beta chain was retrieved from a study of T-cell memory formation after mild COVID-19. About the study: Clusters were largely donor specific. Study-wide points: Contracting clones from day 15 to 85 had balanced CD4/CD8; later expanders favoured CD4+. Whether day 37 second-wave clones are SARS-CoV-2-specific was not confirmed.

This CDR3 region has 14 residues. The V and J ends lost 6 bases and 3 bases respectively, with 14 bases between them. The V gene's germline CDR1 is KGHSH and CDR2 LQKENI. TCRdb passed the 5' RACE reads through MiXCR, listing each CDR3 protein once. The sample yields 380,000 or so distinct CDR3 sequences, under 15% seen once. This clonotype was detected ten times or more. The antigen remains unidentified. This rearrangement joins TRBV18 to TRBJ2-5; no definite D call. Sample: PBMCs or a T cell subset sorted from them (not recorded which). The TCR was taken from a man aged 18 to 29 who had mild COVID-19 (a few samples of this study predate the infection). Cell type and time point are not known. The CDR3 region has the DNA TGTGCCAGCTCGACGACAAATCCTGAAGAGACCCAGTACTTC. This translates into CASSTTNPEETQYF.